A selection of T cell receptor beta chains follows, all from one sample in a study of T cells expressing NK-cell markers. TCRdb reanalyzed the 5' RACE reads and collapses them to one entry per CDR3 protein, without DNA. Here the sample table reports 350,000 to 400,000 distinct CDR3 sequences. The sample consisted of blood T cells: a sorted CD56 or NKG2C T cell subset, CD4+ or CD8+ T cells, or bulk PBMC T cells (not recorded which). The source is a woman between 50 and 59 years old in good health. The CDR3 runs from the conserved cysteine through the conserved F or W.

v_gene	j_gene	CDR3aa
TRBV5-1	TRBJ2-2	CASSLRLPKAGELFF
TRBV6-2/TRBV6-3	TRBJ2-5	CASSFELAGGLGTQYF
TRBV30	TRBJ2-1	CAWSVSWMVTNEQFF
TRBV10-3	TRBJ2-3	CAISLLAGKSDTQYF
TRBV7-2	TRBJ1-2	CASSLNVPGLGGYTF
TRBV3-1	TRBJ2-5	CASSQKRPTGETQYF
TRBV29-1	TRBJ2-2	CSVGGGMNTGELFF
TRBV20-1	TRBJ2-7	CSARAPEGSEQYF
TRBV3-1	TRBJ2-2	CASSQVRGRDTGELFF
TRBV5-1	TRBJ2-1	CASSPQAGGRNEQFF
TRBV10-2	TRBJ2-3	CASSGGELDGTDTQYF
TRBV24-1	TRBJ1-5	CATSDRGQGQNQPQHF
TRBV20-1	TRBJ2-3	CSATGRRTDTQYF
TRBV9	TRBJ2-6	CASGQFFTGANVLTF
TRBV14	TRBJ1-6	CASSQDWGYSPLHF
TRBV29-1	TRBJ2-3	CSVEDFGTSGSTNTDTQYF
TRBV11-2	TRBJ2-2	CASSLGLQDGELFF
TRBV7-7	TRBJ2-1	CASSTGLADEQFF
TRBV3-1	TRBJ2-3	CASSHGREADTQYF
TRBV5-1	TRBJ2-1	CASSRAVTSSYNEQFF
TRBV9	TRBJ2-5	CASSVDLLGQETQYF
TRBV29-1	TRBJ2-3	CSVEYSGTGVVDTQYF
TRBV5-1	TRBJ2-1	CASSLAVQGANEQFF
TRBV9	TRBJ1-2	CASSTQAGESSGYTF
TRBV20-1	TRBJ2-5	CSARDSREIPETQYF
TRBV10-3	TRBJ2-7	CAIGTSGYEQYF
TRBV29-1	TRBJ2-5	CSVTPLGTGQETQYF
TRBV7-2	TRBJ2-1	CASSLHRDRVFGEQFF
TRBV29-1	TRBJ2-3	CSVEELVRDTQYF
TRBV7-2	TRBJ2-5	CASSSGLALRETQYF
TRBV7-2	TRBJ2-1	CAIEKWNEQFF
TRBV2	TRBJ1-5	CASREDSSSNQPQHF
TRBV4-1	TRBJ2-7	CASSQVGQGSSYEQYF
TRBV12-3/TRBV12-4	TRBJ2-2	CASSWTSSAGELFF
TRBV10-2	TRBJ1-3	CASSGTGRGNTIYF
TRBV12-3/TRBV12-4	TRBJ2-2	CAIPGQGVYTGELFF
TRBV27	TRBJ2-3	CASSFGLADTQYF
TRBV5-1	TRBJ2-3	CASSWGQRLADSTDTQYF
TRBV3-1	TRBJ1-2	CASSQRGNYGYTF
TRBV20-1	TRBJ1-5	CSASQGVSNQPQHF
TRBV12-3/TRBV12-4	TRBJ2-3	CASSLSGHSNTDTQYF
TRBV29-1	TRBJ2-3	CSVEPVPQGGDTQYF
TRBV3-1	TRBJ2-1	CASSQSGDEQFF
TRBV20-1	TRBJ2-3	CSARGPLEGTDTQYF
TRBV6-1	TRBJ1-2	CASIGGQGFSGYTF
TRBV15	TRBJ2-1	CATGLAGGRYEQFF
TRBV7-9	TRBJ1-1	CASSPRGGGNTEAFF
TRBV4-1	TRBJ2-4	CASSFQGVDIQYF
TRBV14	TRBJ2-7	CASSLRDVYIYEQYF
TRBV3-1	TRBJ2-6	CASSHPRDRGRLVGANVLTF